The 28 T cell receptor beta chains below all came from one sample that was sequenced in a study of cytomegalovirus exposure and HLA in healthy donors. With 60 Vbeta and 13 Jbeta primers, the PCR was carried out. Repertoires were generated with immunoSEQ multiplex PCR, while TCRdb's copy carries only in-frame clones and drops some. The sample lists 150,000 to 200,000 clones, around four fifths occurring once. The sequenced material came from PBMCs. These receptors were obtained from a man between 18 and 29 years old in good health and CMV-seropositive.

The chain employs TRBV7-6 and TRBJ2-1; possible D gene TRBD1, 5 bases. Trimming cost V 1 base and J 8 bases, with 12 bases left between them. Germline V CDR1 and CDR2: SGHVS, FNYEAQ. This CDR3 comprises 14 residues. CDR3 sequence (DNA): TGTGCCAGCAGCTTAGAAAGGGGTTGGGATGAGCAGTTCTTC. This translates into CASSLERGWDEQFF.

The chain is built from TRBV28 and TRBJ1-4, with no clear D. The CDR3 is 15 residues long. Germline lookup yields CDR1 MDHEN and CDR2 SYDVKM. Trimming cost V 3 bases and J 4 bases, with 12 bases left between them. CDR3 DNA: TGTGCCAGCAGTTTGTATCGCGGGAATAATGAAAAACTGTTTTTT. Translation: CASSLYRGNNEKLFF.

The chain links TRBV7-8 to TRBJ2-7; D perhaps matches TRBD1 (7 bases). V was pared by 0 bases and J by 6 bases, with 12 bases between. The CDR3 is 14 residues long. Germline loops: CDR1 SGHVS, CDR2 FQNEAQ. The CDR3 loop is CASSLAQGGSEQYF. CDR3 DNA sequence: TGTGCCAGCAGCTTAGCCCAGGGGGGCTCCGAGCAGTACTTC.

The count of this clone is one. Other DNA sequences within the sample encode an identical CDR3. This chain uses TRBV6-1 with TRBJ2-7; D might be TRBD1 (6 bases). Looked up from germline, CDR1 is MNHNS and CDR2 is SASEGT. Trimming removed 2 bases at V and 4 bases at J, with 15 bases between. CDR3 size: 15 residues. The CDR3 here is CASSERGTPPYEQYF. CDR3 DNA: TGTGCCAGCAGTGAAAGGGGGACACCTCCATACGAGCAGTACTTC.

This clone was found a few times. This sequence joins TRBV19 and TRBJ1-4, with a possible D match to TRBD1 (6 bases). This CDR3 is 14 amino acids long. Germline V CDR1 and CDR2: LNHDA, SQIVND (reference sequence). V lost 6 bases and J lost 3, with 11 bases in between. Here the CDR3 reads CASRGGAANEKLFF. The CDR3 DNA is TGTGCCAGTAGAGGGGGTGCGGCTAATGAAAAACTGTTTTTT.

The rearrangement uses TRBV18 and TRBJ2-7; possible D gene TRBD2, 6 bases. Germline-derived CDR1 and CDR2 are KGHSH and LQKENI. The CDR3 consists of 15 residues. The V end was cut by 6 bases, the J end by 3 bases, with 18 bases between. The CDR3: CASSPTGSQFYEQYF. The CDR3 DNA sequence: TGTGCCAGCTCTCCCACCGGGAGTCAATTCTACGAGCAGTACTTC.

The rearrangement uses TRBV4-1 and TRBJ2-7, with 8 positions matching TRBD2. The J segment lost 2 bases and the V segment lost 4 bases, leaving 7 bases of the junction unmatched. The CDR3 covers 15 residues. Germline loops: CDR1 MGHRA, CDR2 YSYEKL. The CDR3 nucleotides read TGCGCCAGCAGCCCCGTCACTAGCGGTCCCTACGAGCAGTACTTC. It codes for CASSPVTSGPYEQYF.

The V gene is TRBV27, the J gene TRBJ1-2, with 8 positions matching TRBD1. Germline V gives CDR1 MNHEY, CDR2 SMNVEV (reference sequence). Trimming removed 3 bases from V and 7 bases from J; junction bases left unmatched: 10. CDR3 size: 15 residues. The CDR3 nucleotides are TGTGCCAGCAGTTTCAAGCAGGGGGCTGGTACTGGCTACACCTTC. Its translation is CASSFKQGAGTGYTF.

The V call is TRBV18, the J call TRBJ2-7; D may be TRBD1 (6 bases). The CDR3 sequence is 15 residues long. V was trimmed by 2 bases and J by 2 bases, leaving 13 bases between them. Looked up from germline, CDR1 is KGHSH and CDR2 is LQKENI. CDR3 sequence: CASSPTGYGTYEQYF. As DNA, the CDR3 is TGTGCCAGCTCACCAACAGGGTATGGAACCTACGAGCAGTACTTC. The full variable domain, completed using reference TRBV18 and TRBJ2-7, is NAGVMQNPRHLVRRRGQEARLRCSPMKGHSHVYWYRQLPEEGLKFMVYLQKENIIDESGMPKERFSAEFPKEGPSILRIQQVVRGDSAAYFCASSPTGYGTYEQYFGPGTRLTVT.

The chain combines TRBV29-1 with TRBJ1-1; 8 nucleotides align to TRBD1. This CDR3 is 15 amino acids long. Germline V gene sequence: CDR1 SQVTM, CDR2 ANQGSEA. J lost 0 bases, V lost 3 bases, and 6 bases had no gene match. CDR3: CSVDRGLGMNTEAFF. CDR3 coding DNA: TGCAGCGTTGACAGGGGGCTGGGGATGAACACTGAAGCTTTCTTT. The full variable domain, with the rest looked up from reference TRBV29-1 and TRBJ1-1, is SAVISQKPSRDICQRGTSLTIQCQVDSQVTMMFWYRQQPGQSLTLIATANQGSEATYESGFVIDKFPISRPNLTFSTLTVSNMSPEDSSIYLCSVDRGLGMNTEAFFGQGTRLTVV.

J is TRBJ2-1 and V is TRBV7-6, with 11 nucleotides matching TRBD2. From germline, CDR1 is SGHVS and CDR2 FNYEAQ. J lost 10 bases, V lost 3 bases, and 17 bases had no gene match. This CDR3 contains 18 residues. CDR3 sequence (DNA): TGTGCCAGCAGCTTGAGGCTAGCGGGAGGTCCCACGATCCCAGAGCAGTTCTTC. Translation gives CASSLRLAGGPTIPEQFF.

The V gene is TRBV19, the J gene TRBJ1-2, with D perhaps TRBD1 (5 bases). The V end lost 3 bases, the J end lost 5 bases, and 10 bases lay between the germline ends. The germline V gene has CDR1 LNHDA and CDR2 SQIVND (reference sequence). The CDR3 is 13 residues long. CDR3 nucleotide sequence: TGTGCCAGTAGTATGGCCCCAGGGTATGGCTACACCTTC. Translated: CASSMAPGYGYTF.

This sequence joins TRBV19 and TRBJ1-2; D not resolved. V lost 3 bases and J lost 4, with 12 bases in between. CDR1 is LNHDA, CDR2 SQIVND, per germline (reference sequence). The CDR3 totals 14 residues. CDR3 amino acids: CASSILPGPYGYTF. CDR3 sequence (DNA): TGTGCCAGTAGTATTTTGCCCGGTCCCTATGGCTACACCTTC. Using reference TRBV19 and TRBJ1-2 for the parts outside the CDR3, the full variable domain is DGGITQSPKYLFRKEGQNVTLSCEQNLNHDAMYWYRQDPGQGLRLIYYSQIVNDFQKGDIAEGYSVSREKKESFPLTVTSAQKNPTAFYLCASSILPGPYGYTFGSGTRLTVV.

The CDR3 DNA follows: TGTGCCAGCTCACCAGTCCGACAGGGAGGAGGGCACGAGCAGTACTTC. It codes for CASSPVRQGGGHEQYF. V usage is TRBV18 and J usage is TRBJ2-7; the D gene is possibly TRBD1 (7 bases). Trimming took off 2 bases at V and 5 bases at J, with 19 bases between the two ends. Looked up from germline, CDR1 is KGHSH and CDR2 is LQKENI. This CDR3 comprises 16 residues.

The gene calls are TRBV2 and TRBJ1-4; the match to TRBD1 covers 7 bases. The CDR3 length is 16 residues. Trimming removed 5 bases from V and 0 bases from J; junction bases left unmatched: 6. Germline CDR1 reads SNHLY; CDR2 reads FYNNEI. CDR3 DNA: TGTGCCAGCAGTACGGGACAGACCGCAACTAATGAAAAACTGTTTTTT. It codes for CASSTGQTATNEKLFF.

The CDR3 nucleotides are TGTGCCAGCAGTTCTGCCCGAGGTATCCTCCACGAGCAGTACTTC. Translated: CASSSARGILHEQYF. The chain couples TRBV13 to TRBJ2-7; D is uncertain. The V end lost 6 bases, the J end lost 5 bases, and 20 bases lay between the germline ends. Germline V gene data show CDR1 as PRHDT and CDR2 as FYEKMQ (reference sequence). The CDR3 consists of 15 residues.

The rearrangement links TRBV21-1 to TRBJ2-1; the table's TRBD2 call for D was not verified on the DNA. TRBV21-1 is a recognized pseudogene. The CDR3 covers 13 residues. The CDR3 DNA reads TGTGCCAGCAGCAAAGTACGGACTCATGAGCAGTTCTTC. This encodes CASSKVRTHEQFF.

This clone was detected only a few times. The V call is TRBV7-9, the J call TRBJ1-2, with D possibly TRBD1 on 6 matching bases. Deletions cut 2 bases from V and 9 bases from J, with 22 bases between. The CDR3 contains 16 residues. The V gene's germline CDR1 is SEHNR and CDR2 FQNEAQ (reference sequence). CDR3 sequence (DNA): TGTGCCAGCAGCTTATTGGAAACAGGGAATTTCGGAAGCTACACCTTC. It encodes CASSLLETGNFGSYTF.

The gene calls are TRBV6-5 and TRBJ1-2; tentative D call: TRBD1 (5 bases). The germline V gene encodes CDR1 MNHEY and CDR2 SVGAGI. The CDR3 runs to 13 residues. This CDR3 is CAAISTDGKGYTF. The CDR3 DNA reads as TGTGCAGCAATATCGACAGACGGAAAGGGCTACACCTTC.

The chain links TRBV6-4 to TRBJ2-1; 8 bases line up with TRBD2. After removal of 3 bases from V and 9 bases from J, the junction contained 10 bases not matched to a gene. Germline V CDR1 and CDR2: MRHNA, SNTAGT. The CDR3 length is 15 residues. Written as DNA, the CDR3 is TGTGCCAGCAGTGAAAGTTACGGGGGGGCAACTGAGCAGTTCTTC. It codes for CASSESYGGATEQFF.

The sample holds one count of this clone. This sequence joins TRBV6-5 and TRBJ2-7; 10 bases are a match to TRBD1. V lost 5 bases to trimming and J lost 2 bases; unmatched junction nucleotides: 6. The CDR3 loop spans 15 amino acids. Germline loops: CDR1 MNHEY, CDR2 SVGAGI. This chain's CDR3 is CASSHGTGDPYEQYF. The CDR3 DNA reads TGTGCCAGCAGTCACGGGACAGGGGACCCCTACGAGCAGTACTTC.

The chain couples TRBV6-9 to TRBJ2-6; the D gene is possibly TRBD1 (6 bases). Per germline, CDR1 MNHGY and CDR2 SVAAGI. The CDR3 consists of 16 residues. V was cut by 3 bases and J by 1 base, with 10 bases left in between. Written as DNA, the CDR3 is TGTGCCAGCAGTTACCCACAGGGATCTGGGGCCAACGTCCTGACTTTC. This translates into CASSYPQGSGANVLTF.

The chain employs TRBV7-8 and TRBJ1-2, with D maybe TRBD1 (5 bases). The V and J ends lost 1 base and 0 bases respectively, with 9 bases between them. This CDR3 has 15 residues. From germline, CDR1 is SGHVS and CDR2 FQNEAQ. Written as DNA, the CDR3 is TGTGCCAGCAGCTTAGACAGGACCACTAACTATGGCTACACCTTC. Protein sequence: CASSLDRTTNYGYTF.

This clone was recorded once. The CDR3 spells CASSVNSGNTIYF. The CDR3 DNA sequence: TGTGCCAGCAGCGTTAACAGTGGAAACACCATATATTTT. The chain joins TRBV9 to TRBJ1-3; D gene ambiguous. This CDR3 spans 13 amino acids. Trimming pared 2 bases from V and 3 bases from J, leaving 6 bases between. CDR1 is SGDLS and CDR2 is YYNGEE in the germline V gene.

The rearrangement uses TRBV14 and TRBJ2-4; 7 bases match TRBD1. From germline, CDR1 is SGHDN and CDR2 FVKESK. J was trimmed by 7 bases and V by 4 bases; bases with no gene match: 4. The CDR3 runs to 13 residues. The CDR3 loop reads CASSPRGSNIQYF. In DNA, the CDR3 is TGTGCCAGCAGCCCCAGGGGGTCGAACATTCAGTACTTC.

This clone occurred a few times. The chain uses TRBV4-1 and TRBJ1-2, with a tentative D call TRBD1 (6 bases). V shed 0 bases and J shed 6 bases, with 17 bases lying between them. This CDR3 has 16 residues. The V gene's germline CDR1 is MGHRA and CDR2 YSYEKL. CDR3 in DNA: TGCGCCAGCAGCCAAGAAAGATTGGACAGAATCAATGGCTACACCTTC. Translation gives CASSQERLDRINGYTF.

CDR3: CASRLYPQGPAPAYNEQFF. CDR3 nucleotides: TGCGCCAGCAGATTGTACCCACAGGGTCCCGCACCGGCCTACAATGAGCAGTTCTTC. The chain employs TRBV5-1 and TRBJ2-1; perhaps TRBD1 as D (6 bases). Germline V CDR1 and CDR2: SGHRS, YFSETQ. The CDR3 is 19 amino acids. Deletions cut 5 bases from V and 2 bases from J, with 26 bases between.

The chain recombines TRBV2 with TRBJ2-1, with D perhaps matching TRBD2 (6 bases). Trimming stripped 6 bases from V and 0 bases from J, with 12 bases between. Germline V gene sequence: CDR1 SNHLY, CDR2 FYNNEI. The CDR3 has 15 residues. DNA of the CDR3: TGTGCCAGCAGGCGTGGGGGGAGCTCCTACAATGAGCAGTTCTTC. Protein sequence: CASRRGGSSYNEQFF.